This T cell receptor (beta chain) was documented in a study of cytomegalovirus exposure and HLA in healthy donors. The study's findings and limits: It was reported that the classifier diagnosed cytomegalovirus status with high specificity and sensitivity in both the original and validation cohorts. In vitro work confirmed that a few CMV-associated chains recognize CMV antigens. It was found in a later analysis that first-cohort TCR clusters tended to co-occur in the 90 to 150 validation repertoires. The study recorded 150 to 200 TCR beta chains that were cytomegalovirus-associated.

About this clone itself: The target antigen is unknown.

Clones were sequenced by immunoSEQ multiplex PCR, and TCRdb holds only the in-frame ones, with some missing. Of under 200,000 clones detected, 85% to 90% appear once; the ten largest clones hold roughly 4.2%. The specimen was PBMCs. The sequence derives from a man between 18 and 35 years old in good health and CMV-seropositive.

The CDR3 nucleotides read TGTGCCAGCAGTTTGCGCCTGCCAAATACGCAGTATTTT. Its translation is CASSLRLPNTQYF. The chain links TRBV27 to TRBJ2-3; D unresolved. The length of the CDR3 is 13 residues. The germline CDR1 and CDR2 sequences are MNHEY and SMNVEV (reference sequence). Trimming cost V 3 bases and J 7 bases, with 11 bases left between them.